This T cell receptor (beta chain) was documented in a study of identical twins. cDNA molecules carried unique molecular identifiers, and template switching added a universal primer site. TCRdb recomputed calls from the 5' RACE reads with MiXCR, one row per CDR3 protein. The table records hundreds of thousands of distinct CDR3 sequences, around an eighth of them present only once. Ten or more counts support this clonotype. The antigen is undetermined. Germline is not matched at one junction end, which may reflect a read error. All of the donors were Caucasians in good health. Points from the study as a whole: Weaker excess twin sharing was seen among beta out-of-frame sequences.

This sample was also put to use in a study of yellow fever vaccine responses in identical twins. As reported in that work: Twins reportedly appeared to share part of their vaccine T cell response while keeping part individual.

The TCR originated in a young woman in good health. The sample comprised PBMCs.

Here the CDR3 reads CASSSGQGGYEQYF. Here the CDR3 DNA reads TGTGCCAGCAGTTCCGGACAGGGGGGCTACGAGCAGTACTTC. The V gene is TRBV5-1, the J gene TRBJ2-7; 10 bases fit TRBD1. Germline assignment: CDR1 SGHRS and CDR2 YFSETQ. CDR3 length equals 14 residues. Looking up the rest from reference TRBV5-1 and TRBJ2-7 gives the full variable domain: KAGVTQTPRYLIKTRGQQVTLSCSPISGHRSVSWYQQTPGQGLQFLFEYFSETQRNKGNFPGRFSGRQFSNSRSEMNVSTLELGDSALYLCASSSGQGGYEQYFGPGTRLTVT.